One sample yielded the 28 T cell receptor beta chains listed below, sequenced in a study of identifying expanded T cells in peripheral blood. Some clones are missing from TCRdb's copy, which holds only in-frame ones; the method was immunoSEQ multiplex PCR. There are about 89,000 clones in the sample; approximately 89% occur only once, and approximately 4% lies in the top ten. Sequenced: blood. These receptors all stem from a person aged 18-70 years in good health.

The chain couples TRBV20-1 to TRBJ2-7; 7 bases are a match to TRBD2. The trim removed 5 bases at V and 6 bases at J, leaving 1 base unmatched. The CDR3 has 10 amino acids. The V gene's germline CDR1 is DFQATT and CDR2 SNEGSKA (reference sequence). CDR3 DNA sequence: TGCAGTGCTTGGACTAGCGAGCAGTACTTC. Its protein product is CSAWTSEQYF.

The rearrangement joins TRBV7-8 to TRBJ2-2, with 10 bases fitting TRBD2. Germline V gene data show CDR1 as SGHVS and CDR2 as FQNEAQ. The J segment lost 7 bases and the V segment lost 2 bases, leaving 7 bases of the junction unmatched. This CDR3 is 16 amino acids long. DNA of the CDR3: TGTGCCAGCAGCTTATCCGGGACTAGCGAGGTCGGGGAGCTGTTTTTT. This encodes CASSLSGTSEVGELFF. Supplemented by reference TRBV7-8 and TRBJ2-2, the full variable domain reads GAGVSQSPRYKVAKRGQDVALRCDPISGHVSLFWYQQALGQGPEFLTYFQNEAQLDKSGLPSDRFFAERPEGSVSTLKIQRTQQEDSAVYLCASSLSGTSEVGELFFGEGSRLTVL.

A single count supports this clone. The rearrangement links TRBV11-2 to TRBJ2-3; D is possibly TRBD1 (7 bases). The CDR3 is 15 amino acids. CDR1 and CDR2 from the germline V gene are SGHAT and FQNNGV. Trimming cost V 5 bases and J 5 bases, with 17 bases left between them. The CDR3 spells CASSSDRVRGDTQYF. CDR3 bases: TGTGCCAGCAGCAGCGACAGGGTGCGGGGAGATACGCAGTATTTT.

The chain has TRBV7-9 and TRBJ1-4, with no clear D. V dropped 6 bases and J dropped 6 bases, with 17 bases sitting between them. Per the germline V gene, CDR1 is SEHNR and CDR2 is FQNEAQ (reference sequence). This CDR3 has 15 residues. In nucleotides, the CDR3 is TGTGCCAGCAGTGCATTAACCCCGTCTGATGAAAAACTGTTTTTT. Amino acid sequence: CASSALTPSDEKLFF.

This clone appeared a few times. J is TRBJ2-2 and V is TRBV6-1, with D uncertain. V was clipped by 3 bases and J by 3 bases, with 5 bases between them. Germline V gene data show CDR1 as MNHNS and CDR2 as SASEGT. The length of the CDR3 is 13 residues. The CDR3 sequence is CASSDSDTGELFF. CDR3 DNA: TGTGCCAGCAGTGATTCCGACACCGGGGAGCTGTTTTTT.

The V and J genes are TRBV7-9 and TRBJ2-1; a weak D match, TRBD1 (5 bases). Germline-derived CDR1 and CDR2 are SEHNR and FQNEAQ (reference sequence). This CDR3 contains 15 residues. V lost 4 bases and J lost 0, with 10 bases in between. The CDR3 DNA reads TGTGCCAGCAGCTCGCCGACAGACTCCTACAATGAGCAGTTCTTC. Protein: CASSSPTDSYNEQFF.

The count of this clone is one. V and J are TRBV5-4 and TRBJ2-1; 7 bases map to TRBD1. This CDR3 region has 15 residues. V lost 4 bases and J lost 3; bases outside the gene matches: 7. Looked up from germline, CDR1 is SGHNT and CDR2 is YYREEE (reference sequence). DNA for the CDR3: TGTGCCAGCAGCCCTGACAGGGCTCGCTACAATGAGCAGTTCTTC. As protein: CASSPDRARYNEQFF.

The chain has TRBV28 and TRBJ2-7, with 9 bases identical to TRBD1. The V and J ends lost 10 bases and 2 bases, in that order; junction bases with no gene match: 6. Germline CDR1 is MDHEN and CDR2 is SYDVKM. CDR3 size: 13 residues. The CDR3 sequence: CATRGQGAYEQYF. The CDR3 bases are TGTGCCACCAGGGGACAGGGAGCCTACGAGCAGTACTTC.

The J gene is TRBJ2-3, the V gene TRBV7-2, with a tentative D call TRBD2 (6 bases). CDR3 size: 16 residues. CDR1 and CDR2 (germline): SGHTA, FQGNSA. The V end was cut by 2 bases, the J end by 0 bases, with 12 bases between. The CDR3 nucleotides read TGTGCCAGCAGCTTATTGCGGGGAGGAAGCACAGATACGCAGTATTTT. Its translation: CASSLLRGGSTDTQYF.

The chain combines TRBV5-4 with TRBJ2-1, with 13 bases aligning to TRBD2. Per the germline V gene, CDR1 is SGHNT and CDR2 is YYREEE (reference sequence). The CDR3 runs to 15 residues. Trimming took 5 bases from V and 7 from J; bases not matched to a gene: 6. In nucleotides, the CDR3 is TGTGCCAGCAGGGGGGGACTAGCGGGAAGTAATGAGCAGTTCTTC. It specifies CASRGGLAGSNEQFF.

The rearrangement joins TRBV6-6 to TRBJ2-7; TRBD2 aligns across 12 bases. V dropped 0 bases and J dropped 1; count of bases not matched to a gene: 1. This CDR3 contains 16 residues. Germline assignment: CDR1 MNHNY and CDR2 SVGAGI (reference sequence). CDR3 nucleotides: TGTGCCAGCAGTTACTCACTAGCGGGGGGTTCCTACGAGCAGTACTTC. It is translated as CASSYSLAGGSYEQYF.

DNA for the CDR3: TGCGCCAGCAGCCCGGACAGGTCCTACGAGCAGTACTTC. Its protein product is CASSPDRSYEQYF. The V gene is TRBV5-1, the J gene TRBJ2-7; 7 bases fit TRBD1. Trimming at V came to 4 bases and at J to 1 base, leaving 2 bases not matched to a gene. The CDR3 extends over 13 amino acids. Germline CDR1 SGHRS, CDR2 YFSETQ.

The chain employs TRBV5-1 and TRBJ1-2, with TRBD1 as a possible D gene (6 bases). CDR1 and CDR2 from the germline V gene are SGHRS and YFSETQ. V was clipped by 4 bases and J by 7 bases, with 17 bases between them. The CDR3 consists of 14 residues. CDR3 protein: CASSLQGQAGGYTF. CDR3 sequence (DNA): TGCGCCAGCAGCCTCCAGGGGCAGGCCGGTGGCTACACCTTC.

This clone is a singleton in its sample. The gene calls are TRBV2 and TRBJ2-1; D unclear. From germline, CDR1 is SNHLY and CDR2 FYNNEI. V was shortened by 3 bases and J by 7 bases, with 10 bases between the two germline ends. The CDR3 contains 13 residues. CDR3 sequence: CASSDLVRNEQFF. The CDR3 DNA is TGTGCCAGCAGTGACCTGGTGAGGAATGAGCAGTTCTTC.

The gene calls are TRBV19 and TRBJ1-1; weak D call: TRBD1 (6 bases). Germline V CDR1 and CDR2: LNHDA, SQIVND (reference sequence). V was cut by 5 bases and J by 4 bases, with 17 bases left in between. CDR3 length: 15 amino acids. In DNA, the CDR3 is TGTGCCAGTAGTTTGCGAACAGGGATCCCCACTGAAGCTTTCTTT. Translated: CASSLRTGIPTEAFF.

Here the CDR3 DNA reads TGTGCCTGGAGTGTAACGCGTACTGGCTACACCTTC. Its translation: CAWSVTRTGYTF. The chain has TRBV30 and TRBJ1-2; no firm D call. V was trimmed by 0 bases and J by 7 bases, leaving 9 bases between them. This CDR3 contains 12 residues. In germline, CDR1 is GTSNPN, CDR2 SVGIG (reference sequence).

This chain links TRBV4-1 with TRBJ2-3; no firm D call. This CDR3 spans 12 amino acids. Germline V CDR1 and CDR2: MGHRA, YSYEKL. Trimming took off 5 bases at V and 1 base at J, with 4 bases between the two ends. The CDR3 protein is CASSLGTDTQYF. CDR3 nucleotide sequence: TGCGCCAGCAGCTTAGGCACAGATACGCAGTATTTT.

The rearrangement uses TRBV19 and TRBJ2-7; 11 bases align to TRBD2. Trimming took 9 bases from V and 4 from J; bases not matched to a gene: 8. The CDR3 is 14 amino acids. The germline gives CDR1 LNHDA, CDR2 SQIVND (reference sequence). The CDR3 protein is CASRPGTSGYEQYF. CDR3 nucleotide sequence: TGTGCCAGCAGACCCGGGACTAGCGGATACGAGCAGTACTTC.

V and J are TRBV9 and TRBJ1-2; 7 nucleotides match TRBD1. In germline, CDR1 is SGDLS, CDR2 YYNGEE. The CDR3 consists of 15 residues. V lost 2 bases and J lost 3; bases outside the gene matches: 7. The CDR3, as DNA: TGTGCCAGCAGCGTCTCTGGAGGGACAGACTATGGCTACACCTTC. Translated: CASSVSGGTDYGYTF. Full variable domain (missing parts from reference TRBV9 and TRBJ1-2): DSGVTQTPKHLITATGQRVTLRCSPRSGDLSVYWYQQSLDQGLQFLIQYYNGEERAKGNILERFSAQQFPDLHSELNLSSLELGDSALYFCASSVSGGTDYGYTFGSGTRLTVV.

The chain joins TRBV19 to TRBJ1-5, with TRBD1 as a possible D gene (5 bases). Trimming left V 6 bases short and J 1 base short, with 16 bases between. Germline CDR1 LNHDA, CDR2 SQIVND (reference sequence). The CDR3 has 16 amino acids. This chain's CDR3 is CASRAGAGLSNQPQHF. DNA for the CDR3: TGTGCCAGTAGGGCTGGGGCTGGTTTGAGCAATCAGCCCCAGCATTTT. Filled out from reference TRBV19 and TRBJ1-5, the complete variable domain reads DGGITQSPKYLFRKEGQNVTLSCEQNLNHDAMYWYRQDPGQGLRLIYYSQIVNDFQKGDIAEGYSVSREKKESFPLTVTSAQKNPTAFYLCASRAGAGLSNQPQHFGDGTRLSIL.

At least ten counts were recorded for this clone. The chain is built from TRBV5-1 and TRBJ1-3; D gene unclear. Trimming left V 1 base short and J 0 bases short, with 5 bases between. The CDR3 length is 14 residues. Germline loops: CDR1 SGHRS, CDR2 YFSETQ. CDR3 protein: CASSLTDSGNTIYF. The CDR3, as DNA: TGCGCCAGCAGCTTGACGGACTCTGGAAACACCATATATTTT. Complete variable domain (other parts from reference TRBV5-1 and TRBJ1-3): KAGVTQTPRYLIKTRGQQVTLSCSPISGHRSVSWYQQTPGQGLQFLFEYFSETQRNKGNFPGRFSGRQFSNSRSEMNVSTLELGDSALYLCASSLTDSGNTIYFGEGSWLTVV.

The chain couples TRBV6-1 to TRBJ2-5; a weak D match, TRBD1 (5 bases). The V gene's germline CDR1 is MNHNS and CDR2 SASEGT. Deletions cut 1 base from V and 5 bases from J, with 8 bases between. The CDR3 has 13 amino acids. The CDR3 sequence is CASSEDRWETQYF. The CDR3 nucleotides are TGTGCCAGCAGTGAAGACAGGTGGGAGACCCAGTACTTC.

The rearrangement links TRBV2 to TRBJ1-5; no definite D call. CDR1 SNHLY and CDR2 FYNNEI come from the germline V gene. This CDR3 is built from 15 residues. Trimming left V 7 bases short and J 6 bases short, with 19 bases between. DNA for the CDR3: TGTGCCAGCAAAGGTAGTCGGGGAGGCACTCAGCCCCAGCATTTT. Translated, it gives CASKGSRGGTQPQHF. The whole variable domain, remainder taken from reference TRBV2 and TRBJ1-5, is EPEVTQTPSHQVTQMGQEVILRCVPISNHLYFYWYRQILGQKVEFLVSFYNNEISEKSEIFDDQFSVERPDGSNFTLKIRSTKLEDSAMYFCASKGSRGGTQPQHFGDGTRLSIL.

The rearrangement links TRBV9 to TRBJ1-2, with a possible D match to TRBD1 (5 bases). Germline CDR1 reads SGDLS; CDR2 reads YYNGEE. V was cut by 6 bases and J by 5 bases, with 17 bases left in between. The CDR3 runs to 14 residues. The CDR3: CASTRRGRGYGYTF. The CDR3 DNA follows: TGTGCCAGCACTCGGCGGGGACGAGGGTATGGCTACACCTTC.

The J gene is TRBJ2-7, the V gene TRBV6-1; D is ambiguous. CDR3 length: 14 amino acids. Looked up from germline, CDR1 is MNHNS and CDR2 is SASEGT. V was cut by 8 bases and J by 5 bases, with 19 bases left in between. CDR3 in DNA: TGTGCCAGCGGATTATCGTGGGGAAACGACGAGCAGTACTTC. Protein sequence: CASGLSWGNDEQYF.

The rearrangement joins TRBV5-8 to TRBJ1-2, with D tentatively TRBD1 (6 bases). Germline loops: CDR1 SGHTS, CDR2 YDEGEE. The CDR3 length is 13 residues. The germline V and J ends were trimmed by 4 bases and 4 bases, with 11 bases remaining between them. The CDR3 nucleotides are TGTGCCAGCAGCCCGCAGGGGTCCTATGGCTACACCTTC. It specifies CASSPQGSYGYTF.

V gene TRBV14 combines with J gene TRBJ1-2; unclear D gene. Germline CDR1 reads SGHDN; CDR2 reads FVKESK. V was pared by 1 base and J by 2 bases, with 8 bases between. CDR3 length: 14 amino acids. CDR3 residues: CASSQATGNYGYTF. The DNA for the CDR3 is TGTGCCAGCAGCCAAGCGACCGGGAACTATGGCTACACCTTC.

V gene TRBV28 combines with J gene TRBJ2-7, with 9 positions matching TRBD1. The CDR3 consists of 15 residues. V lost 8 bases to trimming and J lost 1 base; unmatched junction nucleotides: 9. CDR1 and CDR2 from the germline V gene are MDHEN and SYDVKM. CDR3 protein: CASGQAGQGSYEQYF. In DNA, the CDR3 is TGTGCCAGCGGCCAGGCGGGACAGGGTTCCTACGAGCAGTACTTC.